The 18 T cell receptor beta chains below come from one sample, sequenced in a study of CD8 T cells in ankylosing spondylitis. One entry per CDR3 protein, called by TCRdb with MiXCR from the 5' RACE reads. The data contain more than 150,000 distinct CDR3 sequences, 15% to 20% of them seen just once; the ten biggest clones take up approximately 4%. Specimen: blood, either unsorted or a sorted T cell fraction (not recorded which). The receptor set was obtained from a male donor between 5 and 35 years old with ankylosing spondylitis or in good health (not recorded which).

This clonotype was observed a few times. V gene TRBV6-4 combines with J gene TRBJ2-7, with a weak D call TRBD2 (5 bases). The CDR3 contains 16 residues. The germline V and J ends were trimmed by 2 bases and 0 bases, with 14 bases remaining between them. Germline V gene sequence: CDR1 MRHNA, CDR2 SNTAGT. CDR3 in amino acids: CASSDPGGQHSYEQYF. DNA for the CDR3: TGTGCCAGCAGTGACCCGGGCGGGCAACACTCCTACGAGCAGTACTTC.

This clonotype occurred a few times. V and J are TRBV20-1 and TRBJ2-1; TRBD2 agrees at 11 bases. The germline gives CDR1 DFQATT, CDR2 SNEGSKA (reference sequence). J was trimmed by 13 bases and V by 0 bases; bases with no gene match: 5. This CDR3 region has 13 residues. For the CDR3, the DNA is TGCAGTGCTAGAGACGGGACTAGCGGTGCTCAGTTCTTC. Encoded protein: CSARDGTSGAQFF.

This clonotype was picked up many times. The genes are TRBV6-5 and TRBJ2-3; the D call may be TRBD1 or TRBD2 (5 bases each). V was shortened by 4 bases and J by 3 bases, with 8 bases between the two germline ends. The CDR3 consists of 13 residues. The germline V gene has CDR1 MNHEY and CDR2 SVGAGI. The CDR3 here is CASSWDHTDTQYF. The CDR3 DNA sequence: TGTGCCAGCAGTTGGGACCATACAGATACGCAGTATTTT.

This clonotype was seen at least ten times. The CDR3 DNA is TGTGCCAGCAGCCGACAGGGGGCAAGCTATGGCTACACCTTC. Translated, it gives CASSRQGASYGYTF. V is TRBV12-3 or TRBV12-4 and J is TRBJ1-2; 10 nucleotides agree with TRBD1. J lost 4 bases, V lost 6 bases, and 5 bases had no gene match. This CDR3 has 14 amino acids.

The chain joins TRBV18 to TRBJ1-1; D is unclear. From germline, CDR1 is KGHSH and CDR2 LQKENI. With 5 bases removed from V and 5 bases from J, the gap between germline ends came to 9 bases. The CDR3 runs to 12 residues. In DNA form, the CDR3 reads TGTGCCAGCTCATCCTTGCATACTGAAGCTTTCTTT. Translating gives CASSSLHTEAFF.

This clonotype was detected many times. This sequence joins TRBV12-3 or TRBV12-4 and TRBJ2-1; unclear D gene. V lost 3 bases and J 9 bases, leaving 9 bases between the germline ends. This CDR3 has 12 residues. CDR3 DNA sequence: TGTGCCAGCAGTTTTAGTCCACTTGAGCAGTTCTTC. Amino acids: CASSFSPLEQFF.

This clonotype was detected many times. This chain uses TRBV12-3 or TRBV12-4 with TRBJ2-2, with D perhaps matching TRBD1 (7 bases). V shed 1 base and J shed 5 bases, with 14 bases lying between them. The CDR3 covers 16 residues. CDR3 amino acids: CASSLGSGGLTGELFF. CDR3 nucleotides: TGTGCCAGCAGTTTAGGGTCAGGGGGACTTACCGGGGAGCTGTTTTTT.

This clonotype was counted many times. The chain uses TRBV29-1 and TRBJ2-2, with TRBD2 matching 7 bases. The CDR3 covers 13 residues. The V gene's germline CDR1 is SQVTM and CDR2 ANQGSEA. V lost 4 bases to trimming and J lost 1 base; unmatched junction nucleotides: 0. CDR3 nucleotides: TGCAGCGTTGGCGGGAGGAACACCGGGGAGCTGTTTTTT. Translation gives CSVGGRNTGELFF.

This clonotype was recorded at least ten times. This rearrangement joins TRBV12-3 or TRBV12-4 to TRBJ2-7, with no clear D. The CDR3 has 13 residues. V lost 5 bases, J lost 3 bases, and 11 bases lay in between. CDR3 nucleotides: TGTGCCAGCAGTGCCCTTCTCTTCTACGAGCAGTACTTC. Translation gives CASSALLFYEQYF.

This clonotype was seen many times. The chain employs TRBV20-1 and TRBJ2-1, with 16 bases identical to TRBD2. Trimming took 5 bases from V and 1 from J; bases not matched to a gene: 5. The V gene's germline CDR1 is DFQATT and CDR2 SNEGSKA (reference sequence). This CDR3 region has 17 residues. Written as DNA, the CDR3 is TGCAGTGCTCCGGGACTAGCGGGAGGGCCATCCTACAATGAGCAGTTCTTC. Protein product: CSAPGLAGGPSYNEQFF.

There are many counts of this clonotype. The chain employs TRBV7-2 and TRBJ2-5; TRBD2 matches 7 bases. CDR3 length: 13 amino acids. The junction had 3 bases not matched to a gene; V was cut back by 7 bases and J by 1 base. CDR1 and CDR2 (germline): SGHTA, FQGNSA. The CDR3 bases are TGTGCCAGCACGCGGGGGTTCCAAGAGACCCAGTACTTC. Translation: CASTRGFQETQYF.

This clonotype has a count of ten or more. The chain is built from TRBV7-2 and TRBJ2-7; possibly TRBD1 for D (6 bases). Germline-derived CDR1 and CDR2 are SGHTA and FQGNSA. The CDR3 sequence is 13 residues long. With 3 bases removed from V and 0 bases from J, the gap between germline ends came to 6 bases. In DNA form, the CDR3 reads TGTGCCAGCAGCTTGGGGGCCTCCTACGAGCAGTACTTC. Its protein product is CASSLGASYEQYF.

This clonotype was detected ten times or more. CDR3: CASSLLGERQQPQHF. CDR3 bases: TGTGCCAGCAGTTTACTAGGGGAACGACAACAGCCCCAGCATTTT. V gene TRBV27 combines with J gene TRBJ1-5; weak D call: TRBD1 (5 bases). Deletions cut 2 bases from V and 7 bases from J, with 15 bases between. CDR1 and CDR2 from the germline V gene are MNHEY and SMNVEV (reference sequence). There are 15 residues in the CDR3.

This clonotype was observed a single time. This chain uses TRBV12-3 or TRBV12-4 with TRBJ2-7; D is unclear. Deletions cut 4 bases from V and 3 bases from J, with 7 bases between. The CDR3 is 12 residues long. The CDR3 spells CASSSGNYEQYV. The CDR3 DNA reads as TGTGCCAGCAGTTCCGGTAACTACGAGCAGTACGTC.

This clonotype was seen many times. The V gene is TRBV6-5, the J gene TRBJ2-3; TRBD2 might be the D (5 bases). The CDR3 has 16 amino acids. The ends were cut back, 0 bases at V and 5 bases at J, with 15 bases in the middle. The germline gives CDR1 MNHEY, CDR2 SVGAGI. DNA of the CDR3: TGTGCCAGCAGTTACTCATCGGTCAGCGGTGGAGATACGCAGTATTTT. Protein product: CASSYSSVSGGDTQYF.

This clonotype was seen many times. The genes are TRBV12-3 or TRBV12-4 and TRBJ2-7; D is tentatively TRBD1 or TRBD2 (5 bases each). The CDR3 consists of 14 residues. V shed 5 bases and J shed 2 bases, with 13 bases lying between them. The CDR3 DNA follows: TGTGCCAGCAGTCGGGACGGTGGGCCCTACGAGCAGTACTTC. Residues: CASSRDGGPYEQYF.

Many counts were recorded for this clonotype. The chain carries TRBV5-1 and TRBJ2-3, with D unclear. Germline V CDR1 and CDR2: SGHRS, YFSETQ. The V end lost 0 bases, the J end lost 5 bases, and 1 base lay between the germline ends. The CDR3 loop spans 11 amino acids. CDR3 loop: CASSLEDTQYF. CDR3 sequence (DNA): TGCGCCAGCAGCTTGGAAGATACGCAGTATTTT.

This clonotype was observed many times. Here the CDR3 DNA reads TGTGCCAGCAGGGGGGACAGGGCGCGCTACGAGCAGTACTTC. Translation: CASRGDRARYEQYF. The chain has TRBV2 and TRBJ2-7, with TRBD1 identical over 9 bases. Losses at the gene ends were 6 bases for V and 3 bases for J; bases not matched to a gene: 6. The CDR3 covers 14 residues. Germline lookup yields CDR1 SNHLY and CDR2 FYNNEI.